A single sample gave rise to the 4 T cell receptor beta chains below, sequenced in a study of blood T cell repertoires in COVID-19. Libraries were prepared by immunoSEQ multiplex PCR; TCRdb keeps only in-frame clonotypes and omits some of them. The data contain approximately 150,000 clones, over 70% of them singletons. Sequencing was carried out using peripheral blood. The origin of the receptors is a man aged 65 to 85 who had recovered from COVID-19.

This clone was counted once. The chain has TRBV3-1 (or the pseudogene TRBV3-2) and TRBJ1-1; 8 nucleotides align to TRBD1. The CDR3 runs 14 residues. With V trimmed by 2 bases and J by 6 bases, 5 bases remained unmatched. Per the germline V gene, CDR1 is LGHDT and CDR2 is YNNKEL (reference sequence). CDR3 in amino acids: CASSQIGQGAEAFF. The CDR3 DNA follows: TGTGCCAGCAGCCAAATCGGACAGGGAGCTGAAGCTTTCTTT.

The genes are TRBV5-1 and TRBJ1-1; no clear D. Germline V CDR1 and CDR2: SGHRS, YFSETQ. The V gene lost 5 bases and the J gene lost 0 bases, with 8 bases spanning the gap. The CDR3 runs to 13 residues. CDR3 loop: CASSVGVNTEAFF. The CDR3 bases are TGCGCCAGCAGTGTGGGCGTGAACACTGAAGCTTTCTTT.

Remarks on this clone: A junction boundary mismatches the germline segment, possibly from a read error. The chain has TRBV6-1 and TRBJ1-5; maybe TRBD1 (6 bases). The CDR3 is 15 residues long. Germline V CDR1 and CDR2: MNHNS, SASEGT. CDR3 nucleotide sequence: TGTGCCAGCAGTCAAGCCCAGGGGTACAATCAGCCCCAGCATTTT. This encodes CASSQAQGYNQPQHF.

This rearrangement joins TRBV2 to TRBJ2-3, with 11 nucleotides matching TRBD2. Germline V CDR1 and CDR2: SNHLY, FYNNEI. V shed 4 bases and J 12 bases; nucleotides not matched to a gene: 12. This CDR3 comprises 15 residues. CDR3 nucleotide sequence: TGTGCCAGCAGTGGTACACTTGGGACTAGCGGTCACCAGTATTTT. It is translated as CASSGTLGTSGHQYF.